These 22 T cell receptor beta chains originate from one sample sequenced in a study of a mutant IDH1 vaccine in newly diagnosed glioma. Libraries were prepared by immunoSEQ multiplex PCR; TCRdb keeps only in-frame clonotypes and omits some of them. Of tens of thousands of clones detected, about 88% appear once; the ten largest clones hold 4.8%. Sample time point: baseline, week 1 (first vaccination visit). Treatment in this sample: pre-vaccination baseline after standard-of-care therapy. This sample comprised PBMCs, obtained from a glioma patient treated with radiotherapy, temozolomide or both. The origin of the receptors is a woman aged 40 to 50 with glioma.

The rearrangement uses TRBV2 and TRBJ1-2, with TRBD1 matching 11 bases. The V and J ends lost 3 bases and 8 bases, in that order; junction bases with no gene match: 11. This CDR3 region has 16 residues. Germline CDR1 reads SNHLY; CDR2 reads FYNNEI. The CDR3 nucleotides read TGTGCCAGCAGTGACCGGACAGGGGGCGCGGTAGGAGGCTACACCTTC. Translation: CASSDRTGGAVGGYTF.

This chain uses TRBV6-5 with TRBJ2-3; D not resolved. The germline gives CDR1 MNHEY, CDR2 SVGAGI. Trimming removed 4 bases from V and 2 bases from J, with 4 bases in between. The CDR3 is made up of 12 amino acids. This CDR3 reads CASSSLTDTQYF. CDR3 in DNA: TGTGCCAGCAGTTCTCTCACAGATACGCAGTATTTT.

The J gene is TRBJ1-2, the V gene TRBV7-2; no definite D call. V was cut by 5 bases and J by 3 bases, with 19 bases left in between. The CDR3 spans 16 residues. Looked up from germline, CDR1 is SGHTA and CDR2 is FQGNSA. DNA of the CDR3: TGTGCCAGCAGCCAGTTTCGACCGAGGGCGGACTATGGCTACACCTTC. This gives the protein CASSQFRPRADYGYTF.

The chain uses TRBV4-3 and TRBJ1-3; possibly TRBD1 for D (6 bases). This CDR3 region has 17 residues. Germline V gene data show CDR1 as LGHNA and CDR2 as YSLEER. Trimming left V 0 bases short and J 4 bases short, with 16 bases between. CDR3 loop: CASSQDFGGRGGNTIYF. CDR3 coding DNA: TGCGCCAGCAGCCAAGATTTCGGGGGGCGTGGAGGAAACACCATATATTTT.

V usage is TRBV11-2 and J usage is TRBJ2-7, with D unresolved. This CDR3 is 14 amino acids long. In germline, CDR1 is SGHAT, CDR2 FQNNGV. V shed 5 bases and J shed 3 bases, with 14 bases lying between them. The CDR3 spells CASSPPGGFYEQYF. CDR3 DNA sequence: TGTGCCAGCAGCCCTCCCGGCGGATTCTACGAGCAGTACTTC.

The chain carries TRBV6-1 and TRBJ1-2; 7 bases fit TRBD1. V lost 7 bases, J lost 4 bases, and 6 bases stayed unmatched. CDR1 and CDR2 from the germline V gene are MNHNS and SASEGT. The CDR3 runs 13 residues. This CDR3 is CASIPTGTYGYTF. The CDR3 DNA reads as TGTGCCAGCATTCCGACAGGGACCTATGGCTACACCTTC.

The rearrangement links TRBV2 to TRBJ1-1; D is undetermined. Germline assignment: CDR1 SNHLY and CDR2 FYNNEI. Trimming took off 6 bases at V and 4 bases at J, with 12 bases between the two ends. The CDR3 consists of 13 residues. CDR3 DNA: TGTGCCAGCAGGGGAACGTGGGGCACTGAAGCTTTCTTT. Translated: CASRGTWGTEAFF.

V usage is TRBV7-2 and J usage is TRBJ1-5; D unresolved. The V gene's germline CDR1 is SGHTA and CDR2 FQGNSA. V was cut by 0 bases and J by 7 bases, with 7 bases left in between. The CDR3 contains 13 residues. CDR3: CASSLAPSQPQHF. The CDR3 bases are TGTGCCAGCAGCTTAGCGCCGAGCCAGCCCCAGCATTTT.

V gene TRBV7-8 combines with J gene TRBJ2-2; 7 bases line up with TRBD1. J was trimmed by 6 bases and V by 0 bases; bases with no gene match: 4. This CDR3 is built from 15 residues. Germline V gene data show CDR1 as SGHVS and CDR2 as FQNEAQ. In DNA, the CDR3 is TGTGCCAGCAGCTTAGCCGGGACAGTTTCCGGGGAGCTGTTTTTT. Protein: CASSLAGTVSGELFF.

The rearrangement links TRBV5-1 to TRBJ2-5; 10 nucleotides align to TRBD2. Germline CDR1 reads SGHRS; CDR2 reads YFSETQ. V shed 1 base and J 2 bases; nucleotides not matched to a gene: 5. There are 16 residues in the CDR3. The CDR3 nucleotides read TGCGCCAGCAGCTTGCCTAGCGGGGGACCACAAGAGACCCAGTACTTC. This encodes CASSLPSGGPQETQYF. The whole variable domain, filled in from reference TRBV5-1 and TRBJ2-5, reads KAGVTQTPRYLIKTRGQQVTLSCSPISGHRSVSWYQQTPGQGLQFLFEYFSETQRNKGNFPGRFSGRQFSNSRSEMNVSTLELGDSALYLCASSLPSGGPQETQYFGPGTRLLVL.

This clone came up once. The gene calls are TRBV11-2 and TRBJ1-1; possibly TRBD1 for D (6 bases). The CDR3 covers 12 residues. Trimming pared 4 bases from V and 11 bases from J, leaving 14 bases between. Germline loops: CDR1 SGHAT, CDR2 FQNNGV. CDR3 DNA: TGTGCCAGCAGCTCTCCGGGGGGGCAGGCTTTCTTT. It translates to CASSSPGGQAFF.

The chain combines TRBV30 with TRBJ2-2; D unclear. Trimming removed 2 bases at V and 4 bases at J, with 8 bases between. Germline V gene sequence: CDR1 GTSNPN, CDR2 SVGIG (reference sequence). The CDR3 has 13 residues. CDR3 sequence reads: CAWSQWSTGELFF. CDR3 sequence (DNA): TGTGCCTGGAGTCAGTGGTCCACCGGGGAGCTGTTTTTT.

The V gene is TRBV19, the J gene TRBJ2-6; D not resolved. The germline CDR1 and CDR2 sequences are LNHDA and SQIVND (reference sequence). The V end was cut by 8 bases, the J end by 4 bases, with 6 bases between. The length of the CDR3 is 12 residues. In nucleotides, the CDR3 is TGTGCCAGTGGCGTGGGGGCCAACGTCCTGACTTTC. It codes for CASGVGANVLTF.

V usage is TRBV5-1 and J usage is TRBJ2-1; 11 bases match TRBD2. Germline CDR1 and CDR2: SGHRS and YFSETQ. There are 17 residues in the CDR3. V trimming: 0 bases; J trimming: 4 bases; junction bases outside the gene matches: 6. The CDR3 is CASSLVPGLAAYNEQFF. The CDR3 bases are TGCGCCAGCAGCTTGGTGCCGGGACTAGCGGCATACAATGAGCAGTTCTTC. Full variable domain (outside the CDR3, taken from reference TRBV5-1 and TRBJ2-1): KAGVTQTPRYLIKTRGQQVTLSCSPISGHRSVSWYQQTPGQGLQFLFEYFSETQRNKGNFPGRFSGRQFSNSRSEMNVSTLELGDSALYLCASSLVPGLAAYNEQFFGPGTRLTVL.

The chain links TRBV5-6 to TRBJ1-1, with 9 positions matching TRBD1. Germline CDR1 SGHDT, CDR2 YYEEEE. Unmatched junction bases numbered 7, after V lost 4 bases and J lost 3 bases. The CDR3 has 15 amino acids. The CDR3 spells CASSGQGMRDTEAFF. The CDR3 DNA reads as TGTGCCAGCAGCGGACAGGGGATGAGGGACACTGAAGCTTTCTTT.

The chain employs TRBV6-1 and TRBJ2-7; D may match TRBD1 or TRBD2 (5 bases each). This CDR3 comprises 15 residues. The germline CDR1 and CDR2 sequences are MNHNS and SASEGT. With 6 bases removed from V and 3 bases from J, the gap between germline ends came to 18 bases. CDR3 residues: CASRGQAAIFYEQYF. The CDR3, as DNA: TGTGCCAGCAGGGGGCAAGCGGCCATTTTCTACGAGCAGTACTTC.

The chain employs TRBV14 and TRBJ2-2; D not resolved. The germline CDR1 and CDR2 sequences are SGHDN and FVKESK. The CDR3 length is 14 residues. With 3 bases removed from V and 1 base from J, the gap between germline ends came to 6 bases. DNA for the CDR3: TGTGCCAGCAGCCACTTAGGGAACACCGGGGAGCTGTTTTTT. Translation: CASSHLGNTGELFF.

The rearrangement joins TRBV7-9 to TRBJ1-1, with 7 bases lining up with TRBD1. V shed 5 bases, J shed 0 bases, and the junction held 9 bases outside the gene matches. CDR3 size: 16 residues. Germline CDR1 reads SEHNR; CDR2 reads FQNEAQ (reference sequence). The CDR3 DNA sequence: TGTGCCAGCAGCCCGAGGGACAGCCTCTTGAACACTGAAGCTTTCTTT. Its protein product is CASSPRDSLLNTEAFF.

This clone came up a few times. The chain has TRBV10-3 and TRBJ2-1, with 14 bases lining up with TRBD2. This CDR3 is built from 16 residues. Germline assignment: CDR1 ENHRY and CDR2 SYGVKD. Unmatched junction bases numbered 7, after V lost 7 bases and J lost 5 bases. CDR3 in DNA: TGTGCCATCACCGCCGGGACTAGCGGGAGTGACAATGAGCAGTTCTTC. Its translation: CAITAGTSGSDNEQFF.

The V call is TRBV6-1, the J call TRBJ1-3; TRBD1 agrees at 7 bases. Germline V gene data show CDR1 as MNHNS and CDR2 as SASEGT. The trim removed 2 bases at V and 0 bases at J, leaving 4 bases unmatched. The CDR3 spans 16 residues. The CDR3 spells CASSETGTDSGNTIYF. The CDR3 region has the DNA TGTGCCAGCAGTGAAACCGGGACAGACTCTGGAAACACCATATATTTT.

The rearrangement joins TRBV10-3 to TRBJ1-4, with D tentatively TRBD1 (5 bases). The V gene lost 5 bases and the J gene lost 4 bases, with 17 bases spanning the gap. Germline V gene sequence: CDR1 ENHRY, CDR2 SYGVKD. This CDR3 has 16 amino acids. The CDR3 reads CAISRIGGAGNEKLFF. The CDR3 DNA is TGTGCCATCAGTCGAATCGGGGGAGCGGGTAATGAAAAACTGTTTTTT.

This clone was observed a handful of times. CDR3 sequence: CASRGQGQSEAFF. In DNA, the CDR3 is TGTGCCAGCAGGGGACAGGGGCAATCCGAAGCTTTCTTT. This chain uses TRBV6-1 with TRBJ1-1; 10 bases are a match to TRBD1. The germline V gene encodes CDR1 MNHNS and CDR2 SASEGT. The CDR3 is made up of 13 amino acids. The V segment lost 6 bases and the J segment 8 bases; nucleotides outside the gene matches: 6.